Sequencing of this T cell receptor beta chain was carried out in a study of graft-versus-host responses after intestinal transplantation. V lost 4 bases and J lost 4; bases outside the gene matches: 1. The CDR3 runs 13 residues. The V gene's germline CDR1 is MNHNS and CDR2 SASEGT. This clone was counted a single time. The data were produced by immunoSEQ multiplex PCR, yet TCRdb's version contains in-frame clones alone and is incomplete. The sample holds nearly 45,000 clones, roughly 90% seen once. The clonotype originates from a human patient who received an intestinal transplant, so some T cells may come from the graft donor. The sample consisted of PBMCs, taken 524 days after transplant. This chain links TRBV6-1 with TRBJ2-7; 10 nucleotides line up with TRBD2. Here the CDR3 reads CASSVTSGYEQYF. The CDR3 coding sequence is TGTGCCAGCAGTGTGACTAGCGGGTACGAGCAGTACTTC.